These 21 T cell receptor beta chains originate from one sample sequenced in a study of OX40 agonist ivuxolimab in advanced cancers. The table came from immunoSEQ multiplex PCR; TCRdb's copy has only in-frame clones and leaves some out. The table lists 80,000 to 100,000 clones, 94% of them singletons. The material was CD4+ or CD8+ T cells sorted from blood, obtained in a trial of the OX40 agonist ivuxolimab. The receptors originated from an adult with an advanced solid tumor such as melanoma, head and neck, liver or kidney cancer.

Notes on this clone: Additional DNA sequences in this sample encode the identical CDR3. This rearrangement joins TRBV7-9 to TRBJ1-1; tentatively, D is TRBD1 (6 bases). V lost 3 bases and J 2 bases, leaving 10 bases between the germline ends. This CDR3 comprises 14 residues. The germline CDR1 and CDR2 sequences are SEHNR and FQNEAQ (reference sequence). CDR3 residues: CASSLARGNTEAFF. The CDR3 DNA reads as TGTGCCAGCAGCTTGGCCAGGGGAAACACTGAAGCTTTCTTT. Together with reference TRBV7-9 and TRBJ1-1, the CDR3 gives the full variable domain: DTGVSQNPRHKITKRGQNVTFRCDPISEHNRLYWYRQTLGQGPEFLTYFQNEAQLEKSRLLSDRFSAERPKGSFSTLEIQRTEQGDSAMYLCASSLARGNTEAFFGQGTRLTVV.

The V and J genes are TRBV5-1 and TRBJ1-1; D is undetermined. V was pared by 0 bases and J by 1 base, with 10 bases between. From germline, CDR1 is SGHRS and CDR2 YFSETQ. The CDR3 has 15 residues. DNA for the CDR3: TGCGCCAGCAGCTTGGTAGGCAGTACGAACACTGAAGCTTTCTTT. As protein: CASSLVGSTNTEAFF.

The V call is TRBV4-1, the J call TRBJ2-3, with TRBD2 matching over 8 bases. This CDR3 has 15 amino acids. The germline gives CDR1 MGHRA, CDR2 YSYEKL. Trimming removed 4 bases from V and 7 bases from J; junction bases left unmatched: 10. The CDR3 DNA reads TGCGCCAGCAGCCGCGGGGCTAGCGGGCAAAATACGCAGTATTTT. Protein product: CASSRGASGQNTQYF.

V and J are TRBV5-6 and TRBJ1-4, with a tentative D call TRBD1 (5 bases). V lost 0 bases and J 0 bases, leaving 9 bases between the germline ends. CDR3 length: 16 residues. Germline values: CDR1 SGHDT, CDR2 YYEEEE. Written as DNA, the CDR3 is TGTGCCAGCAGCTTGGCTGGGACTGCAACTAATGAAAAACTGTTTTTT. Protein product: CASSLAGTATNEKLFF.

The J gene is TRBJ1-1, the V gene TRBV14, with a possible D match to TRBD1 (6 bases). CDR1 SGHDN and CDR2 FVKESK come from the germline V gene. This CDR3 comprises 14 residues. Trimming removed 1 base from V and 4 bases from J, with 10 bases in between. CDR3 coding DNA: TGTGCCAGCAGCCAAGTGGGGGCGCCCACTGAAGCTTTCTTT. Translation gives CASSQVGAPTEAFF.

The V call is TRBV9, the J call TRBJ1-4, with 7 nucleotides matching TRBD1. The junction had 8 bases not matched to a gene; V was cut back by 3 bases and J by 3 bases. The CDR3 sequence is 16 residues long. In germline, CDR1 is SGDLS, CDR2 YYNGEE. This chain's CDR3 is CASSERRGLANEKLFF. In DNA, the CDR3 is TGTGCCAGCAGCGAACGAAGGGGGCTAGCTAATGAAAAACTGTTTTTT. Full variable domain (rest looked up from reference TRBV9 and TRBJ1-4): DSGVTQTPKHLITATGQRVTLRCSPRSGDLSVYWYQQSLDQGLQFLIQYYNGEERAKGNILERFSAQQFPDLHSELNLSSLELGDSALYFCASSERRGLANEKLFFGSGTQLSVL.

This chain connects TRBV2 to TRBJ1-5; 7 positions match TRBD1. J gave up 5 bases and V 1 base, and 11 bases lay outside the gene matches. This CDR3 contains 17 residues. Germline V gene data show CDR1 as SNHLY and CDR2 as FYNNEI. The CDR3 spells CASSEGLGTAVHQPQHF. For the CDR3, the DNA is TGTGCCAGCAGTGAAGGTCTGGGGACAGCTGTGCATCAGCCCCAGCATTTT.

The CDR3, as DNA: TGTGCCAGCAGTTTTGGGCTGAGGGGTACCGGGGAGCTGTTTTTT. Translating it yields CASSFGLRGTGELFF. The J gene is TRBJ2-2, the V gene TRBV27; D is tentatively TRBD1 or TRBD2 (5 bases each). Deletions cut 3 bases from V and 5 bases from J, with 13 bases between. Germline V gene sequence: CDR1 MNHEY, CDR2 SMNVEV (reference sequence). The CDR3 consists of 15 residues.

The chain uses TRBV27 and TRBJ2-7; TRBD1 aligns across 11 bases. The V gene end was trimmed by 6 bases and the J gene end by 5 bases; junction bases not matched to a gene: 12. Germline assignment: CDR1 MNHEY and CDR2 SMNVEV (reference sequence). This CDR3 has 16 residues. The CDR3 bases are TGTGCCAGCAGCCCTCCGCCGGACAGGGGGCAGAACGAGCAGTACTTC. Encoded protein: CASSPPPDRGQNEQYF.

The chain employs TRBV29-1 and TRBJ2-5; TRBD1 matches 7 bases. The CDR3 runs to 14 residues. The junction had 5 bases not matched to a gene; V was cut back by 0 bases and J by 4 bases. CDR1 and CDR2 (germline): SQVTM, ANQGSEA. CDR3 coding DNA: TGCAGCGTTGAAGACTTCGACAGGGCAGAGACCCAGTACTTC. Amino acid sequence: CSVEDFDRAETQYF.

The chain is built from TRBV27 and TRBJ2-1, with TRBD2 matching over 7 bases. The germline CDR1 and CDR2 sequences are MNHEY and SMNVEV (reference sequence). Unmatched junction bases numbered 1, after V lost 3 bases and J lost 2 bases. This CDR3 is built from 14 residues. The CDR3 loop reads CASSLRGTYNEQFF. Here the CDR3 DNA reads TGTGCCAGCAGTTTGCGGGGGACCTACAATGAGCAGTTCTTC.

This chain links TRBV6-1 with TRBJ2-7; D remains ambiguous. The CDR3 extends over 13 amino acids. Trimming shortened V by 7 bases and J by 5 bases, and 15 bases separated the two germline ends. Per germline, CDR1 MNHNS and CDR2 SASEGT. The CDR3 loop reads CASTKRIVNEQYF. The CDR3 DNA reads as TGTGCCAGCACCAAGCGAATCGTGAACGAGCAGTACTTC.

The genes are TRBV30 and TRBJ2-1, with a tentative D call TRBD2 (5 bases). CDR1 and CDR2 (germline): GTSNPN, SVGIG (reference sequence). With 0 bases removed from V and 3 bases from J, the gap between germline ends came to 12 bases. This CDR3 has 15 residues. CDR3 loop: CAWSVLPEDYNEQFF. The CDR3 DNA follows: TGTGCCTGGAGTGTACTCCCGGAGGACTACAATGAGCAGTTCTTC.

The genes are TRBV11-2 and TRBJ2-5; TRBD2 is a possible D gene (6 bases). Between the trimmed V and J ends, which lost 5 bases and 0 bases, there was a span of 13 bases. There are 15 residues in the CDR3. CDR1 is SGHAT and CDR2 is FQNNGV in the germline V gene. CDR3 sequence (DNA): TGTGCCAGCAGCCCTGGGGGGAAGTACCAAGAGACCCAGTACTTC. This encodes CASSPGGKYQETQYF.

This clone showed up just once. The chain uses TRBV6-5 and TRBJ1-4, with D possibly matching TRBD1 (5 bases). V was cut by 7 bases and J by 5 bases, with 8 bases left in between. CDR3 length equals 12 residues. Germline V gene sequence: CDR1 MNHEY, CDR2 SVGAGI. In DNA form, the CDR3 reads TGTGCCAGCACAGGACAAAATGAAAAACTGTTTTTT. Amino acid sequence: CASTGQNEKLFF.

The chain is built from TRBV27 and TRBJ2-5; D is uncertain. CDR3 length: 13 amino acids. The V end was cut by 3 bases, the J end by 7 bases, with 12 bases between. CDR1 and CDR2 (germline): MNHEY, SMNVEV (reference sequence). CDR3 amino acids: CASSLGWKRTQYF. The CDR3 nucleotides read TGTGCCAGCAGTTTGGGGTGGAAGCGGACCCAGTACTTC.

The chain couples TRBV6-5 to TRBJ1-6, with TRBD1 as a possible D gene (5 bases). Per germline, CDR1 MNHEY and CDR2 SVGAGI. This CDR3 comprises 15 residues. The V gene lost 6 bases and the J gene lost 4 bases, with 13 bases spanning the gap. CDR3 protein: CASRPRDEYNSPLHF. CDR3 bases: TGTGCCAGCAGACCCCGGGACGAATATAATTCACCCCTCCACTTT.

The chain has TRBV11-2 and TRBJ1-6; no definite D call. V lost 0 bases and J lost 0, with 9 bases in between. CDR3 length equals 17 residues. CDR1 is SGHAT, CDR2 FQNNGV, per germline. The DNA for the CDR3 is TGTGCCAGCAGCTTAGACCGGACCAGCTCCTATAATTCACCCCTCCACTTT. It is translated as CASSLDRTSSYNSPLHF.

The rearrangement links TRBV28 to TRBJ2-4; 14 bases are shared with TRBD2. The CDR3 consists of 18 residues. The V gene's germline CDR1 is MDHEN and CDR2 SYDVKM. V lost 5 bases and J lost 7; bases outside the gene matches: 13. The CDR3, as DNA: TGTGCCAGCAGTCTTGACAGGACTAGCGGGAGGTTCTTTAACATTCAGTACTTC. Amino acids: CASSLDRTSGRFFNIQYF.

The sample holds one count of this clone. The CDR3 sequence is CASTIRGGYQPQHF. DNA for the CDR3: TGTGCCAGCACCATAAGAGGAGGGTATCAGCCCCAGCATTTT. The rearrangement joins TRBV27 to TRBJ1-5; D remains ambiguous. Germline values: CDR1 MNHEY, CDR2 SMNVEV (reference sequence). This CDR3 spans 14 amino acids. The ends were cut back, 7 bases at V and 5 bases at J, with 15 bases in the middle.

This chain links TRBV6-5 with TRBJ2-3, with D possibly matching TRBD2 (5 bases). V lost 2 bases, J lost 3 bases, and 12 bases lay in between. The V gene's germline CDR1 is MNHEY and CDR2 SVGAGI. The length of the CDR3 is 15 residues. The CDR3 reads CASSYSGLRTDTQYF. The CDR3 nucleotides read TGTGCCAGCAGTTACAGCGGTTTGAGGACAGATACGCAGTATTTT.